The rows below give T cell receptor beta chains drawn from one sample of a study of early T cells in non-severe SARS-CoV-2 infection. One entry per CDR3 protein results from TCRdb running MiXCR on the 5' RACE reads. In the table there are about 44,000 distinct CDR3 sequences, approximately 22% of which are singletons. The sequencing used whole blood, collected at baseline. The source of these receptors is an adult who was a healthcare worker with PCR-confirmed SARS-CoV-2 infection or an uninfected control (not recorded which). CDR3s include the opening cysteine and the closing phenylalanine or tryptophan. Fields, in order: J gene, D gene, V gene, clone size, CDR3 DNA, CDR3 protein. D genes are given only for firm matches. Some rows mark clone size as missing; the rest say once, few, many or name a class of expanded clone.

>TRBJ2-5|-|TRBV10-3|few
TGTGCCATCAGTGAAGGGCAGTTTGAGACCCAGTACTTC
CAISEGQFETQYF
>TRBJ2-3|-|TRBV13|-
TGTGCCAGCAGCTTAAGGGCAGGGGAAGGTACAGATACGCAGTATTTT
CASSLRAGEGTDTQYF
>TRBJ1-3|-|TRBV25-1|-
TGTGCCAGCAGTGGAAGGCTTCCCTCTGGAAACACCATATATTTT
CASSGRLPSGNTIYF
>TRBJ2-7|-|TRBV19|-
TGTGCCAGTAGCCACAACAGGGACTGGGACTTC
CASSHNRDWDF
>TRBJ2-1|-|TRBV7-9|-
TGTGCCAGCAGCTTACTCCGCGGTTCCTACAATGAGCAGTTCTTC
CASSLLRGSYNEQFF
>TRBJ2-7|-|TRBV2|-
TGTGCCAGCAGTGAGGGACCGGCAGTCTACGAGCAGTACTTC
CASSEGPAVYEQYF
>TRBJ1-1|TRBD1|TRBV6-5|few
TGTGCCAGCAGTTACATAAACAGGGGAGCGGGAACTGAAGCTTTCTTT
CASSYINRGAGTEAFF
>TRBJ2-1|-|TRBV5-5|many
TGTGCCAGCAGCTTTTTGTTGGATCAGTTCTTC
CASSFLLDQFF
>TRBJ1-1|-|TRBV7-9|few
TGTGCCAGCAGCTTAGTTGTGGGGAACACTGAAGCTTTCTTT
CASSLVVGNTEAFF
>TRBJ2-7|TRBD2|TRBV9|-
TGTGCCAGCAGCGTAGAGGGACTAACGGCGGAGCAGTACTTC
CASSVEGLTAEQYF
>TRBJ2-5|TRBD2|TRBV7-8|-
TGTGCCAGCAGCCCCCCAAGCGGGGGGTACCAAGAGACCCAGTACTTC
CASSPPSGGYQETQYF
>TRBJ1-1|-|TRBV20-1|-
TGCAGTGCTCCCCGTCGACAGACGACTGAAGCTTTCTTT
CSAPRRQTTEAFF
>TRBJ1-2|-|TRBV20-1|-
TGCAGTGCTTTTGACGGGGGCGCGGGCTACACCTTC
CSAFDGGAGYTF
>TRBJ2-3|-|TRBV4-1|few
TGCGCCAGCAGCCAAGTCAGGGCAGATACGCAGTATTTT
CASSQVRADTQYF
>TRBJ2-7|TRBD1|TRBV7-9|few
TGTGCCAGCTCTTTTTCAACCAGGGGGCGCGAGCAGTACTTC
CASSFSTRGREQYF
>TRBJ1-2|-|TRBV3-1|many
TGTGCCAGCAGCCAAGGTGACTATGGCTACACCTTC
CASSQGDYGYTF
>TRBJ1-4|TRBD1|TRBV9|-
TGTGCCAGCAGCGGGTACGGGACAGGGGGTGAAAAACTGTTTTTT
CASSGYGTGGEKLFF